The subject of this entry is one TCR beta chain. CDR1 and CDR2 from the germline V gene are MNHEY and SMNVEV (reference sequence). This CDR3 comprises 14 residues. V lost 8 bases to trimming and J lost 2 bases, with 14 bases between them. The data originate from a study of blood T cell repertoires in COVID-19. Background on the study: The United States, Italy and Spain provided the acute and convalescent COVID-19 samples. From T cells, B-cell-depleted T cells, or PBMCs came the material, which was cDNA or gDNA.

As originally analysed: Estimation of nucleated cell counts relied on the amplification of reference gene primers. Clones were sequenced by immunoSEQ multiplex PCR, and TCRdb holds only the in-frame ones, with some missing. Clone size and V and J calls were adopted from that table, with D and trimming inferred from the DNA. Among about 150,000 clones, roughly 90% were seen once, and the ten largest hold just under 3%. The chain employs TRBV27 and TRBJ2-3, with D hard to call. Source material: peripheral blood. This receptor was taken from a man in his fifties or sixties with active or convalescent COVID-19. The CDR3: CASCRGGTTDTQYF. The CDR3 bases are TGTGCCAGCTGCCGAGGCGGTACCACAGATACGCAGTATTTT.